A selection of T cell receptor beta chains follows, all from one sample in a study of CD8+CD57+ T cells in acquired aplastic anemia. TCRdb itself ran the reads through MiXCR, one entry per CDR3 protein. The repertoire includes 200,000 to 250,000 distinct CDR3 sequences, approximately 35% of them detected once, and 0.9% to 1.2% sits in the top ten. The source material was sorted CD4+, CD8+, or CD8+CD57+ T cells (not recorded which) from PBMCs. The origin of the receptors is a human donor in good health, serving as a control. Both conserved end residues are part of each CDR3. D genes are given only for firm matches. The listing skips clone size in some rows; elsewhere it reads once, few, many or a size class.

-	TRBJ2-7	TRBV25-1	-	TGTGCCAGCAGTGAATCGCGGAGGGACGAGCAGTACTTC	CASSESRRDEQYF
-	TRBJ2-5	TRBV5-5	-	TGTGCCAGCAGCTTGGCCCGGGACAATGAGCAGTACTTC	CASSLARDNEQYF
TRBD1	TRBJ2-7	TRBV25-1	-	TGTGCCAGCAGTGTTCCGGGACAGGGGGTGCACGAGCAGTACTTC	CASSVPGQGVHEQYF
-	TRBJ1-5	TRBV29-1	-	TGCAGCGTTGCTTGGGGCAGCGGTAATCAGCCCCAGCATTTT	CSVAWGSGNQPQHF
TRBD1	TRBJ1-5	TRBV9	-	TGTGCCAGCAGCCAAACAGGGGCCCAGCATTTT	CASSQTGAQHF
-	TRBJ2-1	TRBV24-1	-	TGTGCCACCAGTGACCCCAAAGGGGGGTTAGGTAGCGATGAGCAGTTCTTC	CATSDPKGGLGSDEQFF
TRBD1	TRBJ1-2	TRBV6-5	many	TGTGCCAGCAGTAACAGGGGGCGCGGCTATGGCTACACCTTC	CASSNRGRGYGYTF
TRBD2	TRBJ2-5	TRBV20-1	many	TGCAGTGCTAGACCGGCCAGCGGGGGGTTGGAGACCCAGTACTTC	CSARPASGGLETQYF
TRBD2	TRBJ2-7	TRBV20-1	many	TGCAGTGCTCTTCTAGCGGGGGGCTACGAGCAGTACTTC	CSALLAGGYEQYF
TRBD1	TRBJ1-1	TRBV29-1	-	TGCAGCGTGAGGAGTACAGGGGGCACAAACACTGAAGCTTTCTTT	CSVRSTGGTNTEAFF
TRBD2	TRBJ2-3	TRBV20-1	once	TGCAGTGCCCCGACTAGCGGGTACGCGGGAGATACGCAGTATTTT	CSAPTSGYAGDTQYF
-	TRBJ2-7	TRBV7-3	-	TGTGCCAGCAGCGTTGAAGACACCCACGAGCAGTACTTC	CASSVEDTHEQYF
TRBD1	TRBJ1-2	TRBV4-2	many	TGTGCCAGCAGCCCGGGACAGGGTCAGGCTAACTATGGCTACACCTTC	CASSPGQGQANYGYTF
-	TRBJ1-2	TRBV7-8	many	TGTGCCAGCAGCTTTGTGAGGGAGGCCTATGGCTACACCTTC	CASSFVREAYGYTF
TRBD1	TRBJ1-4	TRBV20-1	many	TGCTCGAAGGTCGGGGACAGGGCAGATGAAAAACTGTTTTTT	CSKVGDRADEKLFF
-	TRBJ1-5	TRBV7-8	-	TGTGCCAGCAGCTTATTCGGGGCTCCCAATCAGCCCCAGCATTTT	CASSLFGAPNQPQHF
-	TRBJ2-2	TRBV6-2/TRBV6-3	-	TGTGCCAGCGGTTACTCGCCCCTCGCGGGAACCGGGGAGCTGTTTTTT	CASGYSPLAGTGELFF
-	TRBJ2-3	TRBV9	-	TGTGCCAGCAGCTCCCCTCGGGGCAGGGGAACAGATACGCAGTATTTT	CASSSPRGRGTDTQYF
-	TRBJ1-1	TRBV6-1	-	TGTGCCAGCAGTGTTAGGGAGGTAGAGTATGAAGCTTTCTTT	CASSVREVEYEAFF
TRBD1	TRBJ1-1	TRBV5-5	-	TGTGCCAGCAGCTTGGAGGACAGGGAATATCGAAGAACTGAAGCTTTCTTT	CASSLEDREYRRTEAFF
-	TRBJ2-7	TRBV6-1	many	TGTGCCAGCAGGCCCGCGGGTGTGTACGAGCAGTACTTC	CASRPAGVYEQYF
-	TRBJ1-2	TRBV10-3	-	TGTGCCATCAGTGGAGCTTCCTATGGCTACACCTTC	CAISGASYGYTF
-	TRBJ2-3	TRBV25-1	many	TGTGCCAGCAGTGACGCCGGGGCGGGGAACCACAGGGATACGCAGTATTTT	CASSDAGAGNHRDTQYF
-	TRBJ2-1	TRBV5-1	few	TGCGCCAGCAGCTTTTGGGGGGGCCTCAATGAGCAGTTCTTC	CASSFWGGLNEQFF
TRBD1	TRBJ1-3	TRBV10-3	-	TGTGCCATCAGTTGGACAGGGGCAGGAAACACCATATATTTT	CAISWTGAGNTIYF
-	TRBJ2-4	TRBV20-1	-	TGCAGTGCTAGAGGAGAAACCGGCGGGGCCAAAAACATTCAGTACTTC	CSARGETGGAKNIQYF
-	TRBJ1-1	TRBV7-8	-	TGTGTCAGCAGCTTAGCCCGGGGTCTGGCAGAGATGAACACTGAAGCTTTCTTT	CVSSLARGLAEMNTEAFF